The 9 T cell receptor beta chains presented below share a single source sample, sequenced in a study of T-cell memory formation after mild COVID-19. TCRdb reprocessed the 5' RACE reads with MiXCR, giving one entry per CDR3 protein. The sample has approximately 200,000 distinct CDR3 sequences, roughly 17% seen once; the top ten hold 2% to 2.5%. The sequenced sample consisted of PBMCs or a T cell subset sorted from them (not recorded which). The source of these receptors is an adult woman who had mild COVID-19 (a few samples of this study predate the infection). Cell type and time point are not known.

The V call is TRBV20-1, the J call TRBJ2-2; TRBD1 matches at 8 bases. Germline V CDR1 and CDR2: DFQATT, SNEGSKA (reference sequence). This CDR3 comprises 12 residues. V was clipped by 6 bases and J by 5 bases; unmatched bases: 2. The CDR3 sequence: CSAGDRTGELFF. CDR3 coding DNA: TGCAGTGCGGGGGACAGGACCGGGGAGCTGTTTTTT.

The chain couples TRBV5-5 to TRBJ1-2; 7 bases fit TRBD1. The CDR3 contains 14 residues. The germline CDR1 and CDR2 sequences are SGHKS and YYEKEE (reference sequence). The junction had 4 bases not matched to a gene; V was cut back by 0 bases and J by 5 bases. This chain's CDR3 is CASSLERGLYGYTF. The CDR3 nucleotides are TGTGCCAGCAGCTTGGAAAGGGGGCTGTATGGCTACACCTTC.

This clonotype was observed a few times. The chain recombines TRBV2 with TRBJ2-5; 9 bases are a match to TRBD2. Germline CDR1 and CDR2: SNHLY and FYNNEI. This CDR3 contains 16 residues. V gave up 7 bases and J gave up 1 base; unmatched junction bases: 10. CDR3 sequence: CASKKMAGGGQETQYF. The CDR3 nucleotides read TGTGCCAGCAAGAAGATGGCGGGAGGGGGCCAAGAGACCCAGTACTTC.

The chain carries TRBV20-1 and TRBJ2-1; 14 nucleotides agree with TRBD2. The CDR3 spans 14 residues. In germline, CDR1 is DFQATT, CDR2 SNEGSKA (reference sequence). V dropped 6 bases and J dropped 9; count of bases not matched to a gene: 7. The CDR3 DNA is TGCAGTGCCCCGGGACTAGCGGGAGTGAGTGAGCAGTTCTTC. This sequence encodes CSAPGLAGVSEQFF.

This clonotype was observed a handful of times. The V call is TRBV5-1, the J call TRBJ2-1; 8 bases fit TRBD1. The CDR3 is 14 amino acids. Germline CDR1 SGHRS, CDR2 YFSETQ. V lost 3 bases to trimming and J lost 8 bases; unmatched junction nucleotides: 7. The CDR3 reads CASSWRGQVDEQFF. CDR3 DNA sequence: TGCGCCAGCAGCTGGCGGGGACAGGTGGATGAGCAGTTCTTC.

This clonotype came up many times. CDR3 sequence: CASSHTGDGTGELFF. DNA of the CDR3: TGTGCCAGCAGTCATACAGGGGACGGCACCGGGGAGCTGTTTTTT. The chain couples TRBV3-1 to TRBJ2-2; 7 nucleotides match TRBD1. The V and J ends lost 6 bases and 4 bases, in that order; junction bases with no gene match: 8. The CDR3 sequence is 15 residues long. Germline lookup yields CDR1 LGHDT and CDR2 YNNKEL (reference sequence).

The CDR3 sequence is CASSLPQTGLNTEAFF. The CDR3 region has the DNA TGTGCCAGCAGCTTACCCCAGACAGGTCTGAACACTGAAGCTTTCTTT. The chain combines TRBV7-9 with TRBJ1-1; a weak D match, TRBD1 (6 bases). V was cut by 2 bases and J by 0 bases, with 13 bases left in between. CDR3 length: 16 residues. Germline V gene sequence: CDR1 SEHNR, CDR2 FQNEAQ (reference sequence).

This clonotype was seen at least ten times. The J gene is TRBJ2-5, the V gene TRBV7-9; D may match TRBD1 or TRBD2 (5 bases each). Germline values: CDR1 SEHNR, CDR2 FQNEAQ (reference sequence). Trimming cost V 1 base and J 1 base, with 13 bases left between them. The CDR3 extends over 16 amino acids. The CDR3 loop reads CASSLGGVLVQETQYF. For the CDR3, the DNA is TGTGCCAGCAGCTTAGGAGGGGTTCTGGTCCAAGAGACCCAGTACTTC. The full variable domain, with the rest looked up from reference TRBV7-9 and TRBJ2-5, is DTGVSQNPRHKITKRGQNVTFRCDPISEHNRLYWYRQTLGQGPEFLTYFQNEAQLEKSRLLSDRFSAERPKGSFSTLEIQRTEQGDSAMYLCASSLGGVLVQETQYFGPGTRLLVL.

This clonotype was seen a few times. The chain links TRBV7-2 to TRBJ2-3, with 9 bases lining up with TRBD2. V was pared by 6 bases and J by 0 bases, with 13 bases of the junction left unmatched. This CDR3 spans 18 amino acids. Germline V lookup: CDR1 SGHTA, CDR2 FQGNSA. The CDR3 is CASSPVGSGGSSTDTQYF. The CDR3 bases are TGTGCCAGCAGTCCGGTGGGTAGCGGGGGCTCAAGCACAGATACGCAGTATTTT.